These 18 T cell receptor beta chains share one sample of origin, sequenced in a study of PD-L1 blockade in urothelial cancer. Generated by immunoSEQ multiplex PCR, the TCRdb table keeps only in-frame clones and is missing some. This table has 17,000 or so clones, 75% to 90% appearing once. The sequenced sample was PBMCs, obtained around atezolizumab (anti-PD-L1) treatment. These receptors all come from a man over 45 with urothelial cancer.

The rearrangement links TRBV6-1 to TRBJ2-7; 11 bases are shared with TRBD2. The germline gives CDR1 MNHNS, CDR2 SASEGT. V was pared by 7 bases and J by 4 bases, with 9 bases of the junction left unmatched. The CDR3 covers 15 residues. As DNA, the CDR3 is TGTGCCAGCACCACCAGACTAGCGGGGAGGTACGAGCAGTACTTC. This encodes CASTTRLAGRYEQYF.

V usage is TRBV6-1 and J usage is TRBJ2-1, with TRBD1 matching over 9 bases. The germline V gene has CDR1 MNHNS and CDR2 SASEGT. CDR3 size: 17 residues. The V and J ends lost 0 bases and 4 bases, in that order; junction bases with no gene match: 7. DNA of the CDR3: TGTGCCAGCAGTGAAGCTGGTGGGACAGGGTCTTACAATGAGCAGTTCTTC. Translation gives CASSEAGGTGSYNEQFF.

This sequence joins TRBV19 and TRBJ1-2; unclear D gene. Germline V lookup: CDR1 LNHDA, CDR2 SQIVND (reference sequence). This CDR3 is built from 14 residues. Trimming removed 5 bases from V and 4 bases from J, with 14 bases in between. The CDR3 protein is CASSPQRGSYGYTF. Here the CDR3 DNA reads TGTGCCAGTAGTCCGCAGCGGGGTAGCTATGGCTACACCTTC. The entire variable domain, with the rest obtained from reference TRBV19 and TRBJ1-2, is as follows: DGGITQSPKYLFRKEGQNVTLSCEQNLNHDAMYWYRQDPGQGLRLIYYSQIVNDFQKGDIAEGYSVSREKKESFPLTVTSAQKNPTAFYLCASSPQRGSYGYTFGSGTRLTVV.

This chain uses TRBV7-6 with TRBJ1-5, with a weak D call TRBD1 (6 bases). Looked up from germline, CDR1 is SGHVS and CDR2 is FNYEAQ. Trimming took 5 bases from V and 1 from J, leaving 15 bases between them. This CDR3 is built from 16 residues. CDR3 protein: CASSPKGTGSNQPQHF. The CDR3 coding sequence is TGTGCCAGCAGCCCAAAGGGAACAGGGAGCAATCAGCCCCAGCATTTT. Looking up the rest from reference TRBV7-6 and TRBJ1-5 gives the full variable domain: GAGVSQSPRYKVTKRGQDVALRCDPISGHVSLYWYRQALGQGPEFLTYFNYEAQQDKSGLPNDRFSAERPEGSISTLTIQRTEQRDSAMYRCASSPKGTGSNQPQHFGDGTRLSIL.

The DNA for the CDR3 is TGTGCCAGCAGTTACGGCAGGTTCCTTAATGAGCAGTTCTTC. Its translation is CASSYGRFLNEQFF. This chain links TRBV6-6 with TRBJ2-1; D is ambiguous. V was pared by 2 bases and J by 7 bases, with 12 bases between. This CDR3 is 14 amino acids long. CDR1 MNHNY and CDR2 SVGAGI come from the germline V gene (reference sequence).

The chain uses TRBV28 and TRBJ2-3; 14 nucleotides align to TRBD2. V was pared by 6 bases and J by 0 bases, with 8 bases of the junction left unmatched. Germline-derived CDR1 and CDR2 are MDHEN and SYDVKM. This CDR3 spans 18 amino acids. The CDR3 loop is CASSRGLAGGSSTDTQYF. In DNA form, the CDR3 reads TGTGCCAGCAGCCGTGGACTAGCGGGAGGTTCTAGCACAGATACGCAGTATTTT. The whole variable domain, filled in from reference TRBV28 and TRBJ2-3, reads DVKVTQSSRYLVKRTGEKVFLECVQDMDHENMFWYRQDPGLGLRLIYFSYDVKMKEKGDIPEGYSVSREKKERFSLILESASTNQTSMYLCASSRGLAGGSSTDTQYFGPGTRLTVL.

This chain's CDR3 is CASSLPGLSPNYGYTF. The CDR3 nucleotides read TGTGCCAGCAGCTTACCGGGTTTATCCCCAAACTATGGCTACACCTTC. The genes are TRBV7-8 and TRBJ1-2; D not resolved. V was cut by 2 bases and J by 2 bases, with 15 bases left in between. This CDR3 spans 16 amino acids. The germline gives CDR1 SGHVS, CDR2 FQNEAQ.

In DNA, the CDR3 is TGTGCCAGCAGCCGTACTGGGGGGACTAATCAGCCCCAGCATTTT. Protein: CASSRTGGTNQPQHF. The chain is built from TRBV7-9 and TRBJ1-5; weak D call: TRBD1 (5 bases). The CDR3 contains 15 residues. In germline, CDR1 is SEHNR, CDR2 FQNEAQ (reference sequence). The ends were cut back, 5 bases at V and 4 bases at J, with 15 bases in the middle.

V gene TRBV6-1 combines with J gene TRBJ1-2; D remains unclear. Germline loops: CDR1 MNHNS, CDR2 SASEGT. The CDR3 sequence is 15 residues long. Deletions cut 2 bases from V and 1 base from J, with 11 bases between. This CDR3 is CASSEIQILNYGYTF. The CDR3 bases are TGTGCCAGCAGTGAAATCCAGATCCTTAACTATGGCTACACCTTC.

For the CDR3, the DNA is TGTGCCAGCAGTTACGCGGGTAACACTGAAGCTTTCTTT. It yields the protein CASSYAGNTEAFF. The V and J genes are TRBV6-5 and TRBJ1-1; no firm D call. The germline V and J ends were trimmed by 2 bases and 2 bases, with 6 bases remaining between them. The CDR3 loop spans 13 amino acids. The germline gives CDR1 MNHEY, CDR2 SVGAGI.

The V gene is TRBV9, the J gene TRBJ2-7; 9 bases map to TRBD1. This CDR3 contains 15 residues. Looked up from germline, CDR1 is SGDLS and CDR2 is YYNGEE. V trimming: 3 bases; J trimming: 4 bases; junction bases outside the gene matches: 8. Here the CDR3 reads CASSAKPDRGYEQYF. The CDR3 nucleotides are TGTGCCAGCAGCGCAAAGCCGGACAGGGGTTACGAGCAGTACTTC.

In this sample, this clone turned up once. The CDR3 is CASSYGTDSSYEQYF. Here the CDR3 DNA reads TGTGCCAGCAGTTACGGTACCGACAGTTCCTACGAGCAGTACTTC. The chain has TRBV6-5 and TRBJ2-5, with TRBD1 as a possible D gene (5 bases). The last part of the DNA fits TRBJ2-7 better; the J call may be wrong. This CDR3 spans 15 amino acids. The germline gives CDR1 MNHEY, CDR2 SVGAGI.

V usage is TRBV5-1 and J usage is TRBJ1-3; tentative D call: TRBD1 (5 bases). Per the germline V gene, CDR1 is SGHRS and CDR2 is YFSETQ. The CDR3 extends over 15 amino acids. V lost 4 bases to trimming and J lost 4 bases, with 15 bases between them. In DNA form, the CDR3 reads TGCGCCAGCAGCCAGGGTGACAGTAACGGAAACACCATATATTTT. Amino acid sequence: CASSQGDSNGNTIYF.

The chain has TRBV7-9 and TRBJ1-6; a weak D match, TRBD1 (6 bases). The CDR3 spans 15 residues. The ends were cut back, 3 bases at V and 7 bases at J, with 13 bases in the middle. Germline V gene sequence: CDR1 SEHNR, CDR2 FQNEAQ (reference sequence). The CDR3 region is CASSFSDRFNSPLHF. The CDR3 coding sequence is TGTGCCAGCAGCTTCTCGGACAGATTCAATTCACCCCTCCACTTT.

The chain uses TRBV12-5 and TRBJ2-1, with D perhaps matching TRBD1 (5 bases). CDR1 is LGHNT and CDR2 is FRNRAP in the germline V gene. This CDR3 is built from 12 residues. Trimming shortened V by 2 bases and J by 12 bases, and 11 bases separated the two germline ends. CDR3 coding DNA: TGTGCTAGTGGTTTGCCCCCAGGGTGGCAGTTCTTC. It is translated as CASGLPPGWQFF.

This sequence joins TRBV5-6 and TRBJ2-7, with TRBD1 matching 9 bases. The CDR3 extends over 13 amino acids. The J segment lost 8 bases and the V segment lost 2 bases, leaving 5 bases of the junction unmatched. Germline V gene sequence: CDR1 SGHDT, CDR2 YYEEEE. The CDR3: CASSLQQGAKQYF. CDR3 in DNA: TGTGCCAGCAGCTTACAACAGGGGGCGAAGCAGTACTTC. Filled out from reference TRBV5-6 and TRBJ2-7, the complete variable domain reads DAGVTQSPTHLIKTRGQQVTLRCSPKSGHDTVSWYQQALGQGPQFIFQYYEEEERQRGNFPDRFSGHQFPNYSSELNVNALLLGDSALYLCASSLQQGAKQYFGPGTRLTVT.

The chain recombines TRBV27 with TRBJ2-7; TRBD1 aligns across 9 bases. The CDR3 runs 18 residues. The V and J ends lost 2 bases and 3 bases, in that order; junction bases with no gene match: 14. Germline lookup yields CDR1 MNHEY and CDR2 SMNVEV (reference sequence). The CDR3 nucleotides are TGTGCCAGCAGTTTAAGGGGACTGACCGGGGACAGGGTCTACGAGCAGTACTTC. The encoded protein is CASSLRGLTGDRVYEQYF.

The rearrangement links TRBV12-1 to TRBJ1-6; the table's TRBD1 call for D was not verified on the DNA. TRBV12-1 is labeled a pseudogene. This CDR3 has 15 amino acids. DNA for the CDR3: TGTGCCAGCAGCTCTGGACAGGGAATCATTTCACCCCTCCACTTT. Residues: CASSSGQGIISPLHF.